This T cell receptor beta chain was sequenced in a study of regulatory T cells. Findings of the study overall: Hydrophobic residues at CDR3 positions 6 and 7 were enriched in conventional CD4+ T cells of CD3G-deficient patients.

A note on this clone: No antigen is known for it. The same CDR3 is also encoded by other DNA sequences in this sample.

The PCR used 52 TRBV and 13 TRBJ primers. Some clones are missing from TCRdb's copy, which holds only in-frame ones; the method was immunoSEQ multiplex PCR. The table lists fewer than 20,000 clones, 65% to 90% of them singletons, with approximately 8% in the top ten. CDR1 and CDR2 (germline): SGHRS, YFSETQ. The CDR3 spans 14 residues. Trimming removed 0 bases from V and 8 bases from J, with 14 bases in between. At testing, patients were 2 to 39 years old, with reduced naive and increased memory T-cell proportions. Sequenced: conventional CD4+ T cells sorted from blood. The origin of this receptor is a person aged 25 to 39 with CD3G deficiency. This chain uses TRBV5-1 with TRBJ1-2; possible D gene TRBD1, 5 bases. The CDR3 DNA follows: TGCGCCAGCAGCTTGGGGCAGGGCCTGGGGGGCTACACCTTC. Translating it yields CASSLGQGLGGYTF. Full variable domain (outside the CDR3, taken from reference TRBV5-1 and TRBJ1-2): KAGVTQTPRYLIKTRGQQVTLSCSPISGHRSVSWYQQTPGQGLQFLFEYFSETQRNKGNFPGRFSGRQFSNSRSEMNVSTLELGDSALYLCASSLGQGLGGYTFGSGTRLTVV.